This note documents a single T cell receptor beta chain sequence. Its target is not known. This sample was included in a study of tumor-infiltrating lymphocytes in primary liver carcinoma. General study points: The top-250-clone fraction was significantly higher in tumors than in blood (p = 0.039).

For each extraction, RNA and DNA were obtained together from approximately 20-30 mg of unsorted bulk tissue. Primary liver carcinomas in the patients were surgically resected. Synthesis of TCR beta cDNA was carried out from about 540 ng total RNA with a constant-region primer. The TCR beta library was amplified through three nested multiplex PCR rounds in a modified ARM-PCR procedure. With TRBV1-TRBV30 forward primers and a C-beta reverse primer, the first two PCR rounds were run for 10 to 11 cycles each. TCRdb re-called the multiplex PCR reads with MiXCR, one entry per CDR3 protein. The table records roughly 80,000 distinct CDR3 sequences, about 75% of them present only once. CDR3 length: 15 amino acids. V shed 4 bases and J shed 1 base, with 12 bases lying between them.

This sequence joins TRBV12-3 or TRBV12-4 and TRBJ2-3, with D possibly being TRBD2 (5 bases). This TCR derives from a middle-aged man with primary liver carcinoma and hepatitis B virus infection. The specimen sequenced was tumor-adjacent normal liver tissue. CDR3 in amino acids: CASSSASGRTDTQYF. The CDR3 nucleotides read TGTGCCAGCAGTTCTGCGAGCGGACGCACAGATACGCAGTATTTT.